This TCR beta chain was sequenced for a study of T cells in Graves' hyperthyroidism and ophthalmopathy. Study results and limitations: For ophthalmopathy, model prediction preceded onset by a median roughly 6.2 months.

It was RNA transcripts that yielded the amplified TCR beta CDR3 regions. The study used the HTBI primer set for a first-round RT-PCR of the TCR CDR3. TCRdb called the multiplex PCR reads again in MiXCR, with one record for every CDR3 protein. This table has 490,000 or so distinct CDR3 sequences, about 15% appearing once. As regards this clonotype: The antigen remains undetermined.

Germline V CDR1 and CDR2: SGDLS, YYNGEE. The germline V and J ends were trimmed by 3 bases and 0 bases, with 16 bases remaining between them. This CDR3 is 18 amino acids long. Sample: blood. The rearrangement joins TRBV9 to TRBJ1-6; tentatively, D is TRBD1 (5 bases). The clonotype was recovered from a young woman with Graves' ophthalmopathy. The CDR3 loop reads CASSALSGGSSYNSPLHF. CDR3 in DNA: TGTGCCAGCAGCGCCCTGTCGGGGGGGAGCTCCTATAATTCACCCCTCCACTTT.